The clone carrying this T cell receptor beta chain was detected many times. These data originate in a study of T cells after yellow fever vaccination. The V and J ends lost 7 bases and 0 bases respectively, with 6 bases between them. Looked up from germline, CDR1 is SQVTM and CDR2 is ANQGSEA. CDR3 length: 12 amino acids. Universal primer sites and UMIs were introduced during 5'RACE template-switching synthesis of TCR cDNA. TCRdb independently ran MiXCR on the 5' RACE reads; one entry per CDR3 protein. Of approximately 150,000 distinct CDR3 sequences in the sample, roughly 6.2% were seen once. The genes are TRBV29-1 and TRBJ1-4; no clear D. The sample was CD4+ T cells sorted from PBMCs, taken on the day of the first yellow fever vaccination. This TCR derives from a young man who received the YFV17D yellow fever vaccine. CDR3 loop: CSGTTTNEKLFF. CDR3 DNA: TGCAGCGGGACGACAACTAATGAAAAACTGTTTTTT.